Each of the 10 T cell receptor beta chains below was sequenced from the same sample in a study of T cells in Graves' hyperthyroidism and ophthalmopathy. TCR beta CDR3 regions were amplified from RNA transcripts. A first-round RT-PCR of the TCR CDR3 used the HTBI primer set. In TCRdb, the multiplex PCR reads were re-called with MiXCR into one record per CDR3 protein. In the table there are 300,000 to 450,000 distinct CDR3 sequences, about 18% of which are singletons. Sequencing was carried out using blood. The receptors originated from a man between 18 and 29 years old with Graves' ophthalmopathy.

This clonotype has at least ten counts. The chain joins TRBV11-3 to TRBJ2-3, with 11 bases that match TRBD1. This CDR3 has 16 amino acids. Germline CDR1 and CDR2: SGHNT and YENEEA. J was trimmed by 5 bases and V by 4 bases; bases with no gene match: 8. DNA for the CDR3: TGTGCCAGCAGCTACGCCGGGACAGGGGGAGGAGATACGCAGTATTTT. Amino acids: CASSYAGTGGGDTQYF.

This clonotype was counted at least ten times. The V call is TRBV11-2, the J call TRBJ2-1; possibly TRBD2 for D (6 bases). This CDR3 comprises 14 residues. Trimming left V 1 base short and J 7 bases short, with 11 bases between. Germline V gene data show CDR1 as SGHAT and CDR2 as FQNNGV. CDR3 sequence reads: CASSLGDSRNEQFF. DNA of the CDR3: TGTGCCAGCAGCTTAGGGGACTCCAGGAATGAGCAGTTCTTC.

In this sample, this clonotype turned up many times. V usage is TRBV2 and J usage is TRBJ2-1, with 13 bases fitting TRBD2. With V trimmed by 8 bases and J by 8 bases, 6 bases remained unmatched. Germline CDR1 reads SNHLY; CDR2 reads FYNNEI. The CDR3 contains 14 residues. The CDR3 DNA is TGTGCCAGCCACGGGACTAGCGGGGTGCATGAGCAGTTCTTC. Translated: CASHGTSGVHEQFF.

V is TRBV11-2 and J is TRBJ2-1; D ambiguous. The V and J ends lost 3 bases and 10 bases respectively, with 13 bases between them. The CDR3 extends over 13 amino acids. Germline values: CDR1 SGHAT, CDR2 FQNNGV. The CDR3 DNA follows: TGTGCCAGCAGCTTGACAATGGCAGTCGAGCAGTTCTTC. It specifies CASSLTMAVEQFF.

About this clonotype: A junction boundary mismatches the germline segment, possibly from a read error. The chain couples TRBV7-9 to TRBJ1-1; D remains ambiguous. The germline gives CDR1 SEHNR, CDR2 FQNEAQ (reference sequence). The length of the CDR3 is 13 residues. CDR3 sequence: CANRESLNTEAFF. CDR3 in DNA: TGTGCCAATAGGGAAAGTTTGAATACTGAAGCTTTCTTT.

There are many counts of this clonotype. This chain connects TRBV20-1 to TRBJ2-1; D may be TRBD2 (5 bases). The germline gives CDR1 DFQATT, CDR2 SNEGSKA (reference sequence). Trimming removed 4 bases from V and 5 bases from J, with 18 bases in between. This CDR3 contains 15 residues. In nucleotides, the CDR3 is TGCAGTGCTATCCCGGAGCTAGCACCGCACAATGAGCAGTTCTTC. It yields the protein CSAIPELAPHNEQFF.

This clonotype was counted many times. The chain has TRBV12-3 or TRBV12-4 and TRBJ1-1, with 7 positions matching TRBD1. V lost 5 bases to trimming and J lost 1 base; unmatched junction nucleotides: 7. CDR3 length: 15 residues. The CDR3 loop is CASSPGGGKNTEAFF. CDR3 nucleotides: TGTGCCAGCAGTCCAGGGGGGGGGAAGAACACTGAAGCTTTCTTT.

This clonotype was counted at least ten times. The V and J genes are TRBV2 and TRBJ1-1, with D possibly TRBD1 on 5 matching bases. V lost 8 bases, J lost 8 bases, and 15 bases lay in between. Germline loops: CDR1 SNHLY, CDR2 FYNNEI. CDR3 length equals 12 residues. In nucleotides, the CDR3 is TGTGCCAGCTCGCCCGGGACCCGAGAAGCTTTCTTT. It specifies CASSPGTREAFF.

This clonotype was seen ten or more times. The genes are TRBV2 and TRBJ1-2; possible D gene TRBD1, 6 bases. There are 12 residues in the CDR3. Germline CDR1 reads SNHLY; CDR2 reads FYNNEI. The CDR3 bases are TGTGTACAAGGGGGAGACGGCTATGGCTACACCTTC. It translates to CVQGGDGYGYTF. Full variable domain (missing parts from reference TRBV2 and TRBJ1-2): EPEVTQTPSHQVTQMGQEVILRCVPISNHLYFYWYRQILGQKVEFLVSFYNNEISEKSEIFDDQFSVERPDGSNFTLKIRSTKLEDSAMYFCVQGGDGYGYTFGSGTRLTVV.

This clonotype was counted at least ten times. The V call is TRBV11-2, the J call TRBJ1-6, with 10 positions matching TRBD1. Germline V lookup: CDR1 SGHAT, CDR2 FQNNGV. The CDR3 length is 15 residues. With 4 bases clipped from V and 10 bases from J, the junction kept 7 bases outside the gene matches. CDR3 loop: CASSSSDRGTSPLHF. DNA for the CDR3: TGTGCCAGCAGCTCCTCGGACAGGGGGACGTCACCCCTCCACTTT.